This TCR beta chain was captured by sequencing in a study of CD8+ T cells in alopecia areata. Looking at the study overall: Patients received oral tofacitinib, 5 to 10 mg twice daily, for moderate-to-severe alopecia areata. The drug, tofacitinib, lasted 6 to 18 months, followed by 6 months off drug.

General study results and limits: Normal skin contains resident alphabeta T cells, and these are also sequenced in scalp samples.

This clone has only a few counts. As yet, its antigen is unknown. Treatment in this sample: oral pan-JAK inhibitor, 5-10 mg twice daily. Patients with alopecia areata provided lesional scalp punch biopsies as well as peripheral blood. cDNA reverse transcribed from extracted RNA served as the sequencing template. Libraries were prepared by immunoSEQ multiplex PCR; TCRdb keeps only in-frame clonotypes and omits some of them. Of under 150,000 clones listed, about 50% were seen once; the top ten hold approximately 0.46%. V was pared by 3 bases and J by 11 bases, with 10 bases between. This CDR3 spans 11 amino acids. Germline CDR1 and CDR2: MGHDK and SYGVNS.

The sequences come from CD4+ T cells sorted from blood, collected at week 4, from a patient treated with tofacitinib. The receptor comes from a human donor with alopecia areata. This chain uses TRBV25-1 with TRBJ1-1, with a possible D match to TRBD1 (5 bases). The CDR3 DNA reads as TGTGCCAGCAGTGACAGGGCAGAGGCTTTCTTT. It codes for CASSDRAEAFF.